This T cell receptor (beta chain) was recovered during a study of T cell responses to AZD1222 COVID-19 vaccine (dated by TCRdb to 2020 to 2023). Background for the entire study: AZD1222 recipients whose second dose came at about 4 weeks and those whose second dose came at about 12 weeks were combined into one group, since spike-specific TCR depth and breadth did not differ between the two schedules. Enrollment into the trials was organized by age into subgroups of 18-55, 56-69 and 70-plus years, and those subgroups contained approximately 150, 30 and 60 TCR-sequenced participants, respectively. TCR sequencing was performed for roughly 240 trial participants, of whom some 200 were given two doses of AZD1222 and approximately 26 were given two doses of MenACWY control vaccine. Broader findings and caveats from the paper: Vaccine-associated CD4 TCRs spanned the whole spike protein, with dominant responses in regions 160-218 and 743-854. A significant rise in spike-specific TCR breadth and depth was observed after two AZD1222 doses relative to day 0 and relative to MenACWY recipients. The 56-69-year group was small, and its depth increase did not reach significance, likely because of low power. Participants were mostly white British, with more females than males. The authors suggested clonal diversity may have been underestimated. No day 14 peak-response samples were available, so repertoires were characterized only after the peak T cell response. Reportedly, almost half of the unique spike-specific TCRs recognized epitopes lying outside the regions that are mutated in the B.1.351 and B.1.1.7 variants. Conclusions about previously exposed vaccinees are limited because only six or seven AZD1222 recipients were SARS-CoV-2 seropositive at baseline.

As to this clone: There is no known antigen for this receptor. The input lacks base qualities; no much larger clone sits a single base away.

The CDR3 regions of human TCRbeta chains were analyzed by immunosequencing. The paper's processing steps were these. Repertoire TCRs were checked for matches against a reference library of SARS-CoV-2-specific TCRs that had been generated using the MIRA antigen-specificity platform. Breadth meant the fraction of unique TCRs that were SARS-CoV-2-associated, whereas depth meant the fraction of total T cells that were SARS-CoV-2-associated. Using the MIRA data, each spike-specific TCR was mapped to the spike region that the TCR reacts to and placed in a CD4 or CD8 class. Log10-transformed breadth and depth values were compared by one-way ANOVA with Sidak's multiple comparisons tests. The table was pulled from immuneACCESS by TCRdb, which kept in-frame rearrangements only. Such tables lose some clones; where checked, under half of the loss comes from unresolved V genes, and the rest has no known cause. V and J calls plus clone size are reproduced from that table; the DNA served to infer D and trimming. Counted in this sample were about 200,000 clones; just over 85% of them appeared once. The top ten clonotypes cover around 8% of the sample.

The time point label of this sample denotes: baseline before first vaccination. Vaccinee samples came from UK trials COV001 and COV002, including a single-blind randomized controlled phase 2/3 trial of AZD1222 (ChAdOx1 nCoV-19) in healthy adults. Trial participant PBMC samples were collected at day 0 and day 28 after the second dose for TCRbeta chain sequencing. The CDR3 holds 14 amino acids from the cysteine to the phenylalanine. This entry keeps only the CDR3 DNA: 42 bases, framed from base 1. As encoded in the germline V gene (reference sequence), CDR1 is SGHKS while CDR2 is YYEKEE. For this chain, trimming is 0 bases at the V end and 9 bases at the J end, and the number of junction bases without a gene match is 3.

Rearrangement joined TRBV5-5 to TRBJ1-6, and TRBD1 aligns with 7 junction nucleotides. This specimen consisted of peripheral blood, obtained on day 0 of AZD1222 vaccination. This TCR was sampled from an adult in good health. The DNA reads as follows: TGTGCCAGCAGCTTGGTCAGGGGGAGTTCACCCCTCCACTTT. This translates into CASSLVRGSSPLHF.